The 13 T cell receptor beta chains in this list originate from one sample, sequenced in a study of T cells in localized non-small cell lung cancer. This table comes from immunoSEQ multiplex PCR, and its TCRdb copy is limited to in-frame clones, with some not included. Here the sample spans roughly 71,000 clones, less than 90% being singletons. This sample comprised peripheral blood, obtained before any cancer treatment. Source of these receptors: a male donor at least 60 years old with stage III squamous cell lung carcinoma.

The rearrangement links TRBV11-2 to TRBJ2-2, with D possibly matching TRBD1 (5 bases). Germline lookup yields CDR1 SGHAT and CDR2 FQNNGV. V dropped 2 bases and J dropped 7 bases, with 11 bases sitting between them. CDR3 length equals 14 residues. The CDR3 bases are TGTGCCAGCAGCTTACCCCAGGGCTTCGGGGAGCTGTTTTTT. This encodes CASSLPQGFGELFF.

This clone was recorded only once. This sequence joins TRBV19 and TRBJ1-1, with 9 bases matching TRBD1. The junction had 7 bases not matched to a gene; V was cut back by 6 bases and J by 5 bases. Germline CDR1 LNHDA, CDR2 SQIVND (reference sequence). The length of the CDR3 is 14 residues. The CDR3 sequence is CASRATGGLTEAFF. The CDR3, as DNA: TGTGCCAGTAGAGCTACAGGGGGCCTAACTGAAGCTTTCTTT.

The chain recombines TRBV6-6 with TRBJ1-6, with 7 positions matching TRBD1. The V and J ends lost 4 bases and 7 bases, in that order; junction bases with no gene match: 4. CDR1 is MNHNY and CDR2 is SVGAGI in the germline V gene (reference sequence). CDR3 length equals 14 residues. CDR3 nucleotide sequence: TGTGCCAGCAGTTTAGGGGGCGAGAATTCACCCCTCCACTTT. As protein: CASSLGGENSPLHF.

The rearrangement uses TRBV18 and TRBJ2-3; 7 bases fit TRBD1. V shed 3 bases and J 6 bases; nucleotides not matched to a gene: 12. The CDR3 is made up of 16 amino acids. Germline CDR1 and CDR2: KGHSH and LQKENI. CDR3 protein: CASSPKSKGAGDTQYF. CDR3 DNA: TGTGCCAGCTCACCCAAGTCAAAGGGGGCCGGGGATACGCAGTATTTT.

This clone was recorded many times. The chain uses TRBV5-8 and TRBJ2-2, with 8 bases identical to TRBD2. CDR1 and CDR2 (germline): SGHTS, YDEGEE. CDR3 length: 15 amino acids. The ends lost 4 bases at V and 3 bases at J; junction bases unmatched: 5. For the CDR3, the DNA is TGTGCCAGCAGCCCGGCGGGGGGCTACACCGGGGAGCTGTTTTTT. As protein: CASSPAGGYTGELFF.

The J gene is TRBJ1-1, the V gene TRBV7-6; D call uncertain. The CDR3 length is 14 residues. In germline, CDR1 is SGHVS, CDR2 FNYEAQ. The germline V and J ends were trimmed by 2 bases and 4 bases, with 11 bases remaining between them. CDR3 sequence reads: CASSLYKSSTEAFF. The CDR3 DNA sequence: TGTGCCAGCAGCTTATACAAGAGTAGCACTGAAGCTTTCTTT.

The chain couples TRBV23-1 to TRBJ2-1, with a possible D match to TRBD1 (5 bases). TRBV23-1 is an open reading frame, and its role is uncertain. This CDR3 has 16 residues. The V end was cut by 0 bases, the J end by 8 bases, with 17 bases between. The CDR3 loop reads CASSQSVVREGYEQFF. DNA for the CDR3: TGCGCCAGCAGTCAATCTGTCGTCAGGGAAGGGTATGAGCAGTTCTTC.

This clone was found a few times. The chain links TRBV10-3 to TRBJ2-7; D unresolved. Deletions cut 3 bases from V and 6 bases from J, with 9 bases between. CDR3 length: 12 residues. Germline CDR1 and CDR2: ENHRY and SYGVKD. DNA for the CDR3: TGTGCCATCAGTGATGAAGGGCGCGAGCAGTACGTC. This encodes CAISDEGREQYV.

The CDR3 sequence: CASSTLGAEGQYF. DNA of the CDR3: TGTGCCAGCAGCACCCTGGGGGCCGAGGGGCAGTACTTC. The chain links TRBV5-4 to TRBJ2-7, with a weak D call TRBD1 (6 bases). Between the trimmed V and J ends, which lost 4 bases and 9 bases, there was a span of 17 bases. CDR3 length: 13 residues. The V gene's germline CDR1 is SGHNT and CDR2 YYREEE (reference sequence).

This chain joins TRBV19 and TRBJ2-6; possible D gene TRBD2, 6 bases. Trimming removed 5 bases from V and 0 bases from J, with 14 bases in between. Germline CDR1 reads LNHDA; CDR2 reads SQIVND (reference sequence). The CDR3 loop spans 17 amino acids. Here the CDR3 DNA reads TGTGCCAGTAGTTCGGGACGGGGGAGCTCTGGGGCCAACGTCCTGACTTTC. Residues: CASSSGRGSSGANVLTF.

This clone was observed once. The rearrangement joins TRBV2 to TRBJ1-2; D is unclear. The CDR3 consists of 14 residues. From germline, CDR1 is SNHLY and CDR2 FYNNEI. The V and J ends lost 11 bases and 2 bases respectively, with 18 bases between them. The CDR3 DNA reads TGTGCCGCATTGGAAATTCAGGAGAACTATGGCTACACCTTC. Residues: CAALEIQENYGYTF.

This clone was counted many times. V is TRBV11-2 and J is TRBJ1-1, with TRBD1 identical over 8 bases. This CDR3 comprises 14 residues. Germline trimming cut 3 bases from V and 5 bases from J; bases unmatched to any gene: 5. Germline CDR1 SGHAT, CDR2 FQNNGV. Here the CDR3 reads CASSLTGEVTEAFF. CDR3 DNA sequence: TGTGCCAGCAGCTTGACAGGGGAAGTGACTGAAGCTTTCTTT.

V usage is TRBV4-3 and J usage is TRBJ1-1; D gene uncertain. The CDR3 covers 13 residues. Germline V gene lookup returns CDR1 LGHNA and CDR2 YSLEER. Trimming stripped 4 bases from V and 5 bases from J, with 11 bases between. The CDR3 loop is CASSRTMGTEAFF. The DNA of the CDR3 is TGCGCCAGCAGCCGGACGATGGGGACTGAAGCTTTCTTT.